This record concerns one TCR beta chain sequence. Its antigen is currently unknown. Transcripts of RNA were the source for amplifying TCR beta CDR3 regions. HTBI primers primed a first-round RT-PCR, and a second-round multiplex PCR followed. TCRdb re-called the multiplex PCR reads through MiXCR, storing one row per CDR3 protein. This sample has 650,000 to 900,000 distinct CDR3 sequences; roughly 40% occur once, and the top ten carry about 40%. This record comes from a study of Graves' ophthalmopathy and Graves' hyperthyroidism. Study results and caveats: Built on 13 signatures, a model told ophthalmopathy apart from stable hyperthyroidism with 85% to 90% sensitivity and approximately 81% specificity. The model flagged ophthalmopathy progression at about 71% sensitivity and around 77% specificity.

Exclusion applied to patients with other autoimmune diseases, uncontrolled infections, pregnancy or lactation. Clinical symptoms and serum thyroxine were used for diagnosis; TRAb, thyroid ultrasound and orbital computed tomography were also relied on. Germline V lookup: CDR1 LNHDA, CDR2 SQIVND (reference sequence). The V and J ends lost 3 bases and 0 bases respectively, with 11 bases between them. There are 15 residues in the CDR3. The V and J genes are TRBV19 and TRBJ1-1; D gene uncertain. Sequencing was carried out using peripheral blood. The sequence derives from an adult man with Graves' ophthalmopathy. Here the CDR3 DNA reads TGTGCCAGTAGTATGGTCGCAGACATGAACACTGAAGCTTTCTTT. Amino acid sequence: CASSMVADMNTEAFF.